A single sample gave rise to the 16 T cell receptor beta chains below, sequenced in a study of blood T cell repertoires in COVID-19. Data came from immunoSEQ multiplex PCR; TCRdb stores just in-frame clones and leaves some out. This table has 210,000 or so clones, around 79% appearing once. Sequenced material: peripheral blood. Receptor source: a man in his forties or fifties who had recovered from COVID-19.

V gene TRBV30 combines with J gene TRBJ1-3; D may be TRBD1 (5 bases). V lost 5 bases, J lost 7 bases, and 18 bases lay in between. The CDR3 extends over 14 amino acids. Germline V lookup: CDR1 GTSNPN, CDR2 SVGIG (reference sequence). The CDR3 DNA reads as TGTGCCTGGTCCTCCCGGAGCCAGGGTAACACCATATATTTT. This encodes CAWSSRSQGNTIYF.

This chain joins TRBV5-4 and TRBJ2-3, with 8 bases aligning to TRBD2. CDR1 and CDR2 (germline): SGHNT, YYREEE (reference sequence). The CDR3 covers 17 residues. With V trimmed by 4 bases and J by 1 base, 11 bases remained unmatched. In DNA, the CDR3 is TGTGCCAGCAGCCCCGAGATCAATAGCGGGGGCACAGATACGCAGTATTTT. Protein product: CASSPEINSGGTDTQYF.

The chain recombines TRBV5-1 with TRBJ2-7; tentatively, D is TRBD1 (5 bases). Germline V gives CDR1 SGHRS, CDR2 YFSETQ. The CDR3 loop spans 14 amino acids. V shed 0 bases and J shed 3 bases, with 10 bases lying between them. CDR3 nucleotides: TGCGCCAGCAGCTTGGCCCCAGGGAACTACGAGCAGTACTTC. This sequence encodes CASSLAPGNYEQYF.

This chain connects TRBV2 to TRBJ2-7, with 13 bases identical to TRBD2. The CDR3 runs to 15 residues. The ends lost 6 bases at V and 7 bases at J; junction bases unmatched: 9. The V gene's germline CDR1 is SNHLY and CDR2 FYNNEI. CDR3 region: CASRAGLAGAVEQYF. The DNA of the CDR3 is TGTGCCAGCAGGGCCGGACTAGCGGGAGCCGTGGAGCAGTACTTC.

This chain connects TRBV11-2 to TRBJ2-3; 12 nucleotides agree with TRBD1. This CDR3 comprises 16 residues. The V gene end was trimmed by 1 base and the J gene end by 4 bases; junction bases not matched to a gene: 3. Per the germline V gene, CDR1 is SGHAT and CDR2 is FQNNGV. CDR3 protein: CASSLAGTGGSDTQYF. Written as DNA, the CDR3 is TGTGCCAGCAGCTTAGCGGGGACAGGGGGCTCAGATACGCAGTATTTT.

This clone showed up just a few times. This chain uses TRBV7-3 with TRBJ2-2; the match to TRBD2 covers 14 bases. This CDR3 contains 20 residues. J was trimmed by 4 bases and V by 4 bases; bases with no gene match: 14. The germline V gene encodes CDR1 SGHTA and CDR2 FQGTGA. The CDR3 sequence is CASSWTSGRTYTHSTGELFF. Here the CDR3 DNA reads TGTGCCAGCAGCTGGACTAGCGGGAGGACCTATACCCATTCCACCGGGGAGCTGTTTTTT.

The rearrangement uses TRBV27 and TRBJ2-2; D gene unclear. Trimming took off 6 bases at V and 5 bases at J, with 13 bases between the two ends. CDR1 and CDR2 (germline): MNHEY, SMNVEV (reference sequence). The CDR3 covers 14 residues. The CDR3 reads CASSPQVTTGELFF. In DNA form, the CDR3 reads TGTGCCAGCAGCCCGCAGGTGACAACCGGGGAGCTGTTTTTT.

V usage is TRBV3-1 (or the pseudogene TRBV3-2) and J usage is TRBJ2-7, with 8 bases lining up with TRBD1. The J segment lost 3 bases and the V segment lost 0 bases, leaving 4 bases of the junction unmatched. Per germline, CDR1 LGHDT and CDR2 YNNKEL (reference sequence). This CDR3 is built from 15 residues. The CDR3 protein is CASSQEVQGVYEQYF. As DNA, the CDR3 is TGTGCCAGCAGCCAAGAGGTACAGGGGGTCTACGAGCAGTACTTC.

V gene TRBV20-1 combines with J gene TRBJ2-7, with 8 bases that match TRBD1. The CDR3 contains 14 residues. Per the germline V gene, CDR1 is DFQATT and CDR2 is SNEGSKA (reference sequence). V gave up 3 bases and J gave up 6 bases; unmatched junction bases: 10. The CDR3 region is CSASFVGRGREQYF. The CDR3 bases are TGCAGTGCTAGTTTCGTTGGCAGGGGGCGCGAGCAGTACTTC.

The chain employs TRBV20-1 and TRBJ1-4; the D gene is possibly TRBD1 (6 bases). The germline CDR1 and CDR2 sequences are DFQATT and SNEGSKA (reference sequence). This CDR3 has 11 residues. V lost 4 bases and J 8 bases, leaving 8 bases between the germline ends. CDR3 nucleotide sequence: TGCAGTGCTAAGAGGGGGGAAAAACTGTTTTTT. Encoded protein: CSAKRGEKLFF.

V and J are TRBV21-1 and TRBJ2-1; the D call TRBD2 from the table was never checked on the DNA. TRBV21-1 is noted as a pseudogene. This CDR3 comprises 13 residues. The CDR3 region has the DNA TGTGCCAGCCCCAGCCGGGGAGCTGCGTTTAGGTTCTTC. Protein sequence: CASPSRGAAFRFF.

The rearrangement joins TRBV29-1 to TRBJ2-5, with TRBD2 identical over 7 bases. Germline loops: CDR1 SQVTM, CDR2 ANQGSEA. The ends lost 1 base at V and 4 bases at J; junction bases unmatched: 15. The CDR3 totals 17 residues. CDR3 amino acids: CSVEGGSYTTSIETQYF. The CDR3, as DNA: TGCAGCGTTGAAGGCGGGAGCTATACAACCTCCATAGAGACCCAGTACTTC.

The chain links TRBV19 to TRBJ1-5, with 7 nucleotides matching TRBD1. With 6 bases clipped from V and 1 base from J, the junction kept 9 bases outside the gene matches. In germline, CDR1 is LNHDA, CDR2 SQIVND (reference sequence). This CDR3 spans 16 amino acids. CDR3 protein: CASSPGGRRSNQPQHF. CDR3 DNA sequence: TGTGCCAGTAGCCCAGGGGGTCGCCGGAGCAATCAGCCCCAGCATTTT.

The chain couples TRBV19 to TRBJ1-1, with TRBD1 matching over 8 bases. Germline values: CDR1 LNHDA, CDR2 SQIVND (reference sequence). The CDR3 consists of 18 residues. V dropped 4 bases and J dropped 1; count of bases not matched to a gene: 14. The CDR3 loop reads CASSTLGQGVGWNTEAFF. The CDR3 DNA reads as TGTGCCAGTAGTACCCTCGGACAGGGTGTCGGGTGGAACACTGAAGCTTTCTTT.

J is TRBJ1-3 and V is TRBV6-7; 11 bases are a match to TRBD1. TRBV6-7 falls under the ORF class, with uncertain function. The CDR3 runs to 17 residues. After removal of 0 bases from V and 2 bases from J, the junction contained 3 bases not matched to a gene. The CDR3 nucleotides read TGTGCCAGCAGTTACTCTGGACAGGGGGCAACTGGAAACACCATATATTTT. It is translated as CASSYSGQGATGNTIYF.

This chain joins TRBV13 and TRBJ2-6; D perhaps matches TRBD1 (6 bases). The ends were cut back, 5 bases at V and 4 bases at J, with 15 bases in the middle. The V gene's germline CDR1 is PRHDT and CDR2 FYEKMQ (reference sequence). The CDR3 runs 16 residues. The CDR3 DNA is TGTGCCAGCAGCGGTGGACAGTCCCTCGGGGCCAACGTCCTGACTTTC. Residues: CASSGGQSLGANVLTF.